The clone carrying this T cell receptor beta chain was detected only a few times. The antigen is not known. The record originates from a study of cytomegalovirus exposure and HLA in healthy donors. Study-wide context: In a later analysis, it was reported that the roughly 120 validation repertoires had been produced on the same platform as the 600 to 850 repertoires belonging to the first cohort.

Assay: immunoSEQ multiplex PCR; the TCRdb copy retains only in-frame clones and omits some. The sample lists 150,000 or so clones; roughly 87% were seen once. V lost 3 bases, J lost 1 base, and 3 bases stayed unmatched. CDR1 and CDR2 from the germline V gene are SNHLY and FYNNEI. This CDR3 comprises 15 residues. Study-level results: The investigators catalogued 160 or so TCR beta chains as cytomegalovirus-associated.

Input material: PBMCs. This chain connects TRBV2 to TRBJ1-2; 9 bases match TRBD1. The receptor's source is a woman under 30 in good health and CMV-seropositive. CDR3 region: CASSEGTGFNYGYTF. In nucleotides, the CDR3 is TGTGCCAGCAGTGAGGGGACAGGGTTTAACTATGGCTACACCTTC.